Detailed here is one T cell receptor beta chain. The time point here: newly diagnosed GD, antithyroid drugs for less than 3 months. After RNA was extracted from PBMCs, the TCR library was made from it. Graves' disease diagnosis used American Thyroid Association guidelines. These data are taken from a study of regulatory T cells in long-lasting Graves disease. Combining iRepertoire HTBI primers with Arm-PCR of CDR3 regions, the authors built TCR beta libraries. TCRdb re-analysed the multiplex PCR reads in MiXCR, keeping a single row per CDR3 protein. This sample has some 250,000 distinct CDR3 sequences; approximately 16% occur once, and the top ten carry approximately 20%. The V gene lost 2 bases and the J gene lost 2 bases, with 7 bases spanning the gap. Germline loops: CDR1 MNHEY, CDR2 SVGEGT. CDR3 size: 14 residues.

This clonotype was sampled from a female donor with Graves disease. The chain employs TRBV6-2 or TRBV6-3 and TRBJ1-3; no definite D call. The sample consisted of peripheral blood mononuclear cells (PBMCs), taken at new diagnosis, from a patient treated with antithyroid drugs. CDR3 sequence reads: CASSYRETGNTIYF. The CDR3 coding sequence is TGTGCCAGCAGTTACAGGGAGACTGGAAACACCATATATTTT.